There are a few counts of the clone carrying this TCR beta chain. Antigen: not known. The study amplified the TCR beta CDR3 region from genomic DNA. This amplification was carried out by two rounds of multiplex PCR. First-round PCR employed TRBV- and TRBJ-specific primers for each gene. TCRdb used MiXCR to reprocess the multiplex PCR reads, holding one entry per CDR3 protein. The sample carries more than 10,000 distinct CDR3 sequences, roughly a third recorded once. The sample originates from a study of prognosis after radiotherapy for stage I lung cancer. Turning to the study itself: In a few patients, distant metastases developed after radiotherapy (median 7 months), whereas over 12 patients showed no significant progression. Findings of the study overall: A determination of whether the expanded TCR clones were tumor-specific was not made. Patients with metastases reportedly showed TRBV and TRBJ gene usage that differed from patients without metastases. In patients who developed distant metastases, Shannon entropy measured after stereotactic body radiation therapy was lower, and baseline Shannon entropy was not associated with metastases.

CDR1 DFQATT and CDR2 SNEGSKA come from the germline V gene (reference sequence). The J segment lost 3 bases and the V segment lost 5 bases, leaving 8 bases of the junction unmatched. The length of the CDR3 is 17 residues. This receptor was identified in a donor older than 45 with non-small cell lung cancer. The rearrangement links TRBV20-1 to TRBJ2-1; TRBD2 aligns across 15 bases. Sample: PBMCs, taken before or after stereotactic body radiation therapy (not recorded which). Here the CDR3 DNA reads TGCAGTGCTGGAGGACTAGCGGGAGGGCCAGACTACAATGAGCAGTTCTTC. It is translated as CSAGGLAGGPDYNEQFF.